The 32 T cell receptor beta chains in this list originate from one sample, sequenced in a study of metastatic and nonmetastatic thyroid tumors. Thyroid surgery was preceded by no treatment in any patient. TCRdb redid the clone calls on the PCR reads using MiXCR. Among around 19,000 clones listed, 29% were seen once. The sequenced material came from tumor tissue. The origin of the receptors is a male donor with papillary thyroid cancer or a benign thyroid nodule (not recorded which). Some clones in this sample may be carry-over from other donors' samples.

This clone showed up many times. This chain connects TRBV9 to TRBJ2-3; 7 positions agree with TRBD2. The CDR3 covers 19 residues. V lost 3 bases, J lost 3 bases, and 19 bases stayed unmatched. Germline CDR1 SGDLS, CDR2 YYNGEE. The CDR3 DNA reads as TGTGCCAGCAGCGGACCTGTTGTGGGCGGGAGAAGGATGACAGATACGCAGTATTTT. Amino acids: CASSGPVVGGRRMTDTQYF.

This chain links TRBV28 with TRBJ2-2; the match to TRBD1 covers 7 bases. J lost 3 bases, V lost 3 bases, and 7 bases had no gene match. In germline, CDR1 is MDHEN, CDR2 SYDVKM. The CDR3 covers 16 residues. The CDR3 protein is CASSFMGRGYTGELFF. The CDR3 nucleotides read TGTGCCAGCAGTTTCATGGGCAGGGGGTACACCGGGGAGCTGTTTTTT.

This clone qualifies as medium-sized. The chain is built from TRBV6-1 and TRBJ2-7, with D unclear. V lost 5 bases and J lost 2, with 13 bases in between. Germline CDR1 reads MNHNS; CDR2 reads SASEGT. The CDR3 is 14 residues long. The CDR3 nucleotides read TGTGCCAGCAGTCCCCCGACGGGCACCTACGAGCAGTACTTC. As protein: CASSPPTGTYEQYF.

The rearrangement uses TRBV5-1 and TRBJ2-2; D not certain. The V gene lost 4 bases and the J gene lost 0 bases, with 10 bases spanning the gap. CDR3 length equals 15 residues. The germline gives CDR1 SGHRS, CDR2 YFSETQ. The CDR3 coding sequence is TGCGCCAGCAGCCCGTATAACCCGAACACCGGGGAGCTGTTTTTT. It encodes CASSPYNPNTGELFF.

This clone was counted at least ten times. The CDR3 sequence is CASSLPRDLAGNEQFF. The CDR3 DNA reads as TGCGCCAGCAGCTTGCCCCGGGATCTAGCGGGGAATGAGCAGTTCTTC. This chain links TRBV5-1 with TRBJ2-1, with 9 bases lining up with TRBD2. This CDR3 contains 16 residues. V dropped 1 base and J dropped 7; count of bases not matched to a gene: 9. The germline V gene encodes CDR1 SGHRS and CDR2 YFSETQ.

The chain recombines TRBV7-9 with TRBJ1-1; D not resolved. The CDR3 runs to 13 residues. V gave up 5 bases and J gave up 4 bases, with 11 bases separating them. Per germline, CDR1 SEHNR and CDR2 FQNEAQ (reference sequence). In nucleotides, the CDR3 is TGTGCCAGCAGCGATGAGTGGGGCACTGAAGCTTTCTTT. Its protein is CASSDEWGTEAFF.

The chain links TRBV5-1 to TRBJ1-2, with 7 bases lining up with TRBD1. CDR3 length: 15 residues. V lost 4 bases to trimming and J lost 3 bases; unmatched junction nucleotides: 9. The germline gives CDR1 SGHRS, CDR2 YFSETQ. The CDR3 nucleotides read TGCGCCAGCAGCGGGGGAGGGGGCGCAGACTATGGCTACACCTTC. Protein sequence: CASSGGGGADYGYTF.

V is TRBV7-2 and J is TRBJ2-7, with a possible D match to TRBD2 (5 bases). This CDR3 contains 15 residues. From germline, CDR1 is SGHTA and CDR2 FQGNSA. V gave up 0 bases and J gave up 2 bases, with 11 bases separating them. The CDR3 nucleotides read TGTGCCAGCAGCTTAGCCCCGAGTAGCGCCTACGAGCAGTACTTC. It encodes CASSLAPSSAYEQYF.

This clone is classed as medium-sized. This CDR3 is CASSKQETQYF. The CDR3 DNA is TGTGCCAGCAGTAAGCAAGAGACCCAGTACTTC. The genes are TRBV12-3 or TRBV12-4 and TRBJ2-5; no definite D call. The CDR3 covers 11 residues. V was trimmed by 5 bases and J by 2 bases, leaving 3 bases between them.

This clone was seen repeatedly, ten times or more. This sequence joins TRBV28 and TRBJ2-2, with 7 bases matching TRBD1. The CDR3 runs 15 residues. Trimming removed 5 bases from V and 3 bases from J; junction bases left unmatched: 6. CDR1 is MDHEN and CDR2 is SYDVKM in the germline V gene. The chain's CDR3 is CASSNRDSHTGELFF. The CDR3 nucleotides are TGTGCCAGCAGTAACCGGGACAGCCACACCGGGGAGCTGTTTTTT.

The sample holds many counts of this clone. V is TRBV7-2 and J is TRBJ1-3; D unresolved. This CDR3 has 14 amino acids. Trimming removed 1 base from V and 0 bases from J, with 4 bases in between. CDR1 is SGHTA, CDR2 FQGNSA, per germline. The CDR3 DNA follows: TGTGCCAGCAGCTTAGGCATCTCTGGAAACACCATATATTTT. It translates to CASSLGISGNTIYF.

This clone showed up many times. V and J are TRBV15 and TRBJ2-7, with a possible D match to TRBD1 (5 bases). The CDR3 runs to 12 residues. Trimming left V 0 bases short and J 5 bases short, with 5 bases between. The germline V gene has CDR1 LNHNV and CDR2 YYDKDF (reference sequence). The CDR3 loop reads CATSRDRDEQYF. Here the CDR3 DNA reads TGTGCCACCAGCAGAGACAGGGACGAGCAGTACTTC.

This clone was counted ten times or more. The CDR3 DNA reads TGTGCCACCAGCCCCGACATCGGGACACGAAGGGAAAAACTGTTTTTT. Translation gives CATSPDIGTRREKLFF. This chain connects TRBV15 to TRBJ1-4, with D maybe TRBD1 (6 bases). There are 16 residues in the CDR3. The germline CDR1 and CDR2 sequences are LNHNV and YYDKDF (reference sequence). The ends were cut back, 5 bases at V and 8 bases at J, with 21 bases in the middle.

To note about this clone: With a much larger clone just one base away, this may be a read error. The chain uses TRBV13 and TRBJ2-2, with D possibly being TRBD2 (5 bases). The CDR3 length is 14 residues. Looked up from germline, CDR1 is PRHDT and CDR2 is FYEKMQ (reference sequence). This CDR3 is CASSVGRNTGEPFF. The CDR3 coding sequence is TGTGCCAGCAGCGTAGGACGGAACACCGGGGAGCCGTTTTTT.

The CDR3 reads CASKDQGSNEKLFF. In nucleotides, the CDR3 is TGCGCCAGCAAGGATCAGGGATCTAATGAAAAACTGTTTTTT. The gene calls are TRBV5-1 and TRBJ1-4; TRBD1 is a possible D gene (5 bases). The CDR3 has 14 amino acids. The ends were cut back, 6 bases at V and 3 bases at J, with 12 bases in the middle. Germline V CDR1 and CDR2: SGHRS, YFSETQ. Combining the CDR3 with reference TRBV5-1 and TRBJ1-4 gives the whole variable domain KAGVTQTPRYLIKTRGQQVTLSCSPISGHRSVSWYQQTPGQGLQFLFEYFSETQRNKGNFPGRFSGRQFSNSRSEMNVSTLELGDSALYLCASKDQGSNEKLFFGSGTQLSVL.

This clone showed up many times. J is TRBJ2-6 and V is TRBV5-1; D remains unclear. This CDR3 has 16 residues. CDR1 and CDR2 (germline): SGHRS, YFSETQ. The V and J ends lost 0 bases and 2 bases respectively, with 9 bases between them. In DNA form, the CDR3 reads TGCGCCAGCAGCTTGGCTTCTACCCCTGGGGCCAACGTCCTGACTTTC. Translated, it gives CASSLASTPGANVLTF.

By sample share, this clone is medium-sized (0.01 to 0.1%). Here the CDR3 DNA reads TGTGCCAGCAGCTCTCTGGCAGGGATGTCGGCCCAGTACTTC. It codes for CASSSLAGMSAQYF. The chain couples TRBV7-8 to TRBJ2-5; D may be TRBD1 (5 bases). V was cut by 4 bases and J by 9 bases, with 18 bases left in between. Germline CDR1 reads SGHVS; CDR2 reads FQNEAQ. The CDR3 consists of 14 residues.

The chain uses TRBV27 and TRBJ2-4; TRBD1 is a possible D gene (7 bases). The V gene lost 5 bases and the J gene lost 5 bases, with 22 bases spanning the gap. This CDR3 contains 17 residues. CDR1 is MNHEY and CDR2 is SMNVEV in the germline V gene (reference sequence). The CDR3 DNA reads as TGTGCCAGCAGTCCGGACAGGACCGGAGGGCCGGAAAACATTCAGTACTTC. Translated, it gives CASSPDRTGGPENIQYF.

V gene TRBV28 combines with J gene TRBJ2-7; the match to TRBD2 covers 10 bases. This CDR3 has 15 residues. Germline loops: CDR1 MDHEN, CDR2 SYDVKM. V lost 3 bases, J lost 0 bases, and 2 bases stayed unmatched. Written as DNA, the CDR3 is TGTGCCAGCAGTTTGTGGACTAGCGGCTCCTACGAGCAGTACTTC. This encodes CASSLWTSGSYEQYF.

J is TRBJ1-5 and V is TRBV18; no reliable D call. V lost 5 bases and J lost 2, with 13 bases in between. Germline lookup yields CDR1 KGHSH and CDR2 LQKENI. The CDR3 has 15 residues. CDR3 loop: CASSIELGGNQPQHF. The DNA for the CDR3 is TGTGCCAGCTCAATCGAACTTGGGGGCAATCAGCCCCAGCATTTT.

J is TRBJ1-4 and V is TRBV5-6, with 7 bases that match TRBD1. This CDR3 region has 15 residues. Looked up from germline, CDR1 is SGHDT and CDR2 is YYEEEE. V shed 3 bases and J 4 bases; nucleotides not matched to a gene: 6. The CDR3 DNA is TGTGCCAGCAGCTCGCTCCGGGACAGTAATGAAAAACTGTTTTTT. It translates to CASSSLRDSNEKLFF. Full variable domain (missing parts from reference TRBV5-6 and TRBJ1-4): DAGVTQSPTHLIKTRGQQVTLRCSPKSGHDTVSWYQQALGQGPQFIFQYYEEEERQRGNFPDRFSGHQFPNYSSELNVNALLLGDSALYLCASSSLRDSNEKLFFGSGTQLSVL.

This clone came up many times. This rearrangement joins TRBV6-1 to TRBJ2-3; D not certain. The CDR3 consists of 14 residues. CDR1 is MNHNS and CDR2 is SASEGT in the germline V gene. V was trimmed by 6 bases and J by 3 bases, leaving 13 bases between them. CDR3 region: CASRALWGTDTQYF. In nucleotides, the CDR3 is TGTGCCAGCAGGGCCCTTTGGGGTACAGATACGCAGTATTTT.

The rearrangement uses TRBV6-1 and TRBJ1-6; 10 bases align to TRBD1. Germline assignment: CDR1 MNHNS and CDR2 SASEGT. The ends lost 3 bases at V and 10 bases at J; junction bases unmatched: 6. CDR3 length equals 15 residues. CDR3 loop: CASSELTGGKSPLHF. Here the CDR3 DNA reads TGTGCCAGCAGTGAGTTGACAGGGGGCAAGTCACCCCTCCACTTT.

This clone was seen many times. The chain combines TRBV24-1 with TRBJ2-5; a weak D match, TRBD2 (5 bases). The CDR3 is 15 amino acids. Germline values: CDR1 KGHDR, CDR2 SFDVKD. Trimming removed 1 base from V and 1 base from J, with 9 bases in between. The CDR3 spells CATSDFRGAQETQYF. CDR3 DNA: TGTGCCACCAGTGATTTCCGGGGAGCCCAAGAGACCCAGTACTTC.

The CDR3 here is CASSSRDRRPDTQYF. The CDR3, as DNA: TGTGCCAGCAGCAGCCGGGACAGGCGCCCAGATACGCAGTATTTT. V gene TRBV5-4 combines with J gene TRBJ2-3; 8 bases are shared with TRBD1. With 4 bases clipped from V and 4 bases from J, the junction kept 8 bases outside the gene matches. Germline CDR1 SGHNT, CDR2 YYREEE (reference sequence). The CDR3 extends over 15 amino acids.

This clone came up many times. This chain uses TRBV11-2 with TRBJ2-3, with D unresolved. Germline V gene data show CDR1 as SGHAT and CDR2 as FQNNGV. CDR3 length equals 16 residues. The ends were cut back, 1 base at V and 0 bases at J, with 11 bases in the middle. The CDR3 DNA reads as TGTGCCAGCAGCTTAGGAGTCACTTCTAGCACAGATACGCAGTATTTT. Translated, it gives CASSLGVTSSTDTQYF. The variable domain in full, with the rest retrieved from reference TRBV11-2 and TRBJ2-3, is EAGVAQSPRYKIIEKRQSVAFWCNPISGHATLYWYQQILGQGPKLLIQFQNNGVVDDSQLPKDRFSAERLKGVDSTLKIQPAKLEDSAVYLCASSLGVTSSTDTQYFGPGTRLTVL.

This chain links TRBV6-1 with TRBJ1-1; TRBD1 is a possible D gene (5 bases). Trimming left V 6 bases short and J 5 bases short, with 16 bases between. CDR1 MNHNS and CDR2 SASEGT come from the germline V gene. The CDR3 sequence is 14 residues long. CDR3 in DNA: TGTGCCAGCAGGGGGCGGGGGGGGAGGACTGAAGCTTTCTTT. Translating it yields CASRGRGGRTEAFF.

Relative to its sample, this clone is medium-sized (0.01 to 0.1%). This rearrangement joins TRBV11-3 to TRBJ2-7; D is possibly TRBD2 (7 bases). CDR3 size: 14 residues. Germline loops: CDR1 SGHNT, CDR2 YENEEA. The germline V and J ends were trimmed by 3 bases and 6 bases, with 15 bases remaining between them. CDR3 bases: TGTGCCAGCAGCTTGGCGGCGGGGGCGAGCGAGCAGTACTTC. Translating gives CASSLAAGASEQYF.

The genes are TRBV20-1 and TRBJ2-2; 9 bases line up with TRBD2. CDR1 is DFQATT, CDR2 SNEGSKA, per germline (reference sequence). With 3 bases clipped from V and 3 bases from J, the junction kept 2 bases outside the gene matches. This CDR3 spans 14 amino acids. For the CDR3, the DNA is TGCAGTGCTAGCGCTAGCGGGGACACCGGGGAGCTGTTTTTT. Its translation is CSASASGDTGELFF.

The V and J genes are TRBV20-1 and TRBJ2-7, with D perhaps matching TRBD2 (5 bases). The CDR3 covers 14 residues. Germline lookup yields CDR1 DFQATT and CDR2 SNEGSKA (reference sequence). V lost 6 bases and J lost 7, with 22 bases in between. CDR3 residues: CSASSVRAWKEQYF. CDR3 coding DNA: TGCAGTGCAAGCAGCGTGAGGGCCTGGAAAGAGCAGTACTTC.

This clone was recorded a few times. The chain recombines TRBV15 with TRBJ2-2, with D possibly being TRBD1 or TRBD2 (5 bases each). Germline CDR1 reads LNHNV; CDR2 reads YYDKDF (reference sequence). This CDR3 region has 13 residues. Trimming stripped 3 bases from V and 5 bases from J, with 7 bases between. The CDR3 protein is CATSSWGTGELFF. The CDR3 coding sequence is TGTGCCACCAGCAGTTGGGGGACCGGGGAGCTGTTTTTT. The full variable domain, with the rest looked up from reference TRBV15 and TRBJ2-2, is DAMVIQNPRYQVTQFGKPVTLSCSQTLNHNVMYWYQQKSSQAPKLLFHYYDKDFNNEADTPDNFQSRRPNTSFCFLDIRSPGLGDTAMYLCATSSWGTGELFFGEGSRLTVL.

This clone was observed a few times. The chain couples TRBV27 to TRBJ2-3; D is unresolved. Trimming pared 7 bases from V and 3 bases from J, leaving 14 bases between. Per the germline V gene, CDR1 is MNHEY and CDR2 is SMNVEV (reference sequence). This CDR3 comprises 14 residues. The CDR3 DNA reads TGTGCCAGCAAGGAGTCAGAGGCGACAGATACGCAGTATTTT. It specifies CASKESEATDTQYF.